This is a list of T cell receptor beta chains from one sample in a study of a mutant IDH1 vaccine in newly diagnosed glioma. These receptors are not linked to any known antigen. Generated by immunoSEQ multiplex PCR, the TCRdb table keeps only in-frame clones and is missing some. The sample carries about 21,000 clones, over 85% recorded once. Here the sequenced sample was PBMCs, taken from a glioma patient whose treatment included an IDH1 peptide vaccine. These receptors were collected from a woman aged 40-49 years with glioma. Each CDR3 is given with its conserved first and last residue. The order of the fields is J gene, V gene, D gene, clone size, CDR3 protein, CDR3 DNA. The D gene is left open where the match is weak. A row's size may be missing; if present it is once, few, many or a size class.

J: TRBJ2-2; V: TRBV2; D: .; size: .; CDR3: CASNSLWGAGELFF; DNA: TGTGCCAGCAATAGCCTGTGGGGGGCCGGGGAGCTGTTTTTT
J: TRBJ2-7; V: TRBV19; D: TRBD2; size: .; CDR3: CASSKGTSGGHLSYEQYF; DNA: TGTGCCAGTAGTAAGGGGACTAGCGGGGGACACCTGAGCTACGAGCAGTACTTC
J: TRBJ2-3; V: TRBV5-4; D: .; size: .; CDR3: CASSSHGAGDTQYF; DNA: TGTGCCAGCAGCTCCCACGGGGCGGGAGATACGCAGTATTTT
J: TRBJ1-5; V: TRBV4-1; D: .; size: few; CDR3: CASSQETSWPQPQHF; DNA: TGCGCCAGCAGCCAAGAAACCTCGTGGCCTCAGCCCCAGCATTTT
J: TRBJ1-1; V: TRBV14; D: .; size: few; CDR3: CASSLWVNTEAFF; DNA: TGTGCCAGCAGCTTATGGGTGAACACTGAAGCTTTCTTT
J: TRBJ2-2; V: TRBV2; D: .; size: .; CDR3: CASRYRVTGELFF; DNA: TGTGCCAGCAGATACAGGGTAACCGGGGAGCTGTTTTTT
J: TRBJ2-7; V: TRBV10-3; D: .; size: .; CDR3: CATQEPTPYEQYF; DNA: TGTGCCACCCAGGAGCCTACGCCCTACGAGCAGTACTTC
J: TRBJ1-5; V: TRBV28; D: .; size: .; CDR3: CASRPQGLSNQPQHF; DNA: TGTGCCAGCAGACCGCAGGGTCTAAGCAATCAGCCCCAGCATTTT
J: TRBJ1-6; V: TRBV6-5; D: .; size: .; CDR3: CASSSRSGSPLHF; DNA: TGTGCCAGCAGTTCCCGAAGTGGTTCACCCCTCCACTTT
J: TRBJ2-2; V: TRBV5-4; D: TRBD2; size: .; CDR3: CASSPKRTSGNTGELFF; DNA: TGTGCCAGCAGCCCGAAAAGGACTAGCGGGAACACCGGGGAGCTGTTTTTT
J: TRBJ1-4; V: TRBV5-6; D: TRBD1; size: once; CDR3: CASSPDRGNEKLFF; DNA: TGTGCCAGCAGTCCGGACAGGGGGAATGAAAAACTGTTTTTT
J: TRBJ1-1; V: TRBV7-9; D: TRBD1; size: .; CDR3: CASRLGGLGTEAFF; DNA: TGTGCCAGCAGGTTAGGGGGCTTGGGCACTGAAGCTTTCTTT
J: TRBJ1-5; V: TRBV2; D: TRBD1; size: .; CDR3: CASSPTGLGTAQPQHF; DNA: TGTGCCAGCAGCCCGACAGGGTTAGGTACAGCTCAGCCCCAGCATTTT
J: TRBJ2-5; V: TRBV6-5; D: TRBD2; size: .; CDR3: CASSYAGGQETQYF; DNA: TGTGCCAGCAGTTACGCGGGGGGGCAAGAGACCCAGTACTTC
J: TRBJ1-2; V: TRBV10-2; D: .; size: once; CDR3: CASSDRVGYTF; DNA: TGCGCCAGCAGTGATAGGGTTGGCTACACCTTC
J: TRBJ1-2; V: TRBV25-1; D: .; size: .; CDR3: CASSEWEGNYGYTF; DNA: TGTGCCAGCAGTGAATGGGAGGGGAACTATGGCTACACCTTC
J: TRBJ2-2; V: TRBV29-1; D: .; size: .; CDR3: CSARGLAAGELFF; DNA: TGCAGCGCCCGCGGTCTAGCCGCCGGGGAGCTGTTTTTT
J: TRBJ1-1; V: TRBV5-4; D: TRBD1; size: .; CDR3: CASSLVDRGNTEAFF; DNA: TGTGCCAGCAGCTTGGTGGACAGGGGGAACACTGAAGCTTTCTTT
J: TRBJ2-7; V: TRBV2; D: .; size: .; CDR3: CASTAEGGYEQYF; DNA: TGTGCCAGCACTGCGGAGGGGGGCTACGAGCAGTACTTC
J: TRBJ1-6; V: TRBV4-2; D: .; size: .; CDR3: CASSQENNSPLHF; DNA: TGTGCCAGCAGCCAAGAAAATAATTCACCCCTCCACTTT
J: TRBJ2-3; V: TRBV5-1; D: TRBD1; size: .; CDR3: CASRQGGQSTDTQYF; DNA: TGCGCCAGCAGACAAGGGGGACAGAGCACAGATACGCAGTATTTT
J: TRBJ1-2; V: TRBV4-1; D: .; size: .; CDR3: CASSQMGGRDGYTF; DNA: TGCGCCAGCAGCCAAATGGGAGGCCGGGATGGCTACACCTTC
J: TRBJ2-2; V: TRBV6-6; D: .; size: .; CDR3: CASSYSIRGTGELFF; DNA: TGTGCCAGCAGTTACTCTATCCGGGGTACCGGGGAGCTGTTTTTT
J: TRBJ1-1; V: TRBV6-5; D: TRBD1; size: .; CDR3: CASSVDRGLNTEAFF; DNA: TGTGCCAGCAGCGTAGACAGGGGATTGAACACTGAAGCTTTCTTT
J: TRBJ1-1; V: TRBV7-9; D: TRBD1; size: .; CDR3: CASSFIALQGRGNRGEAFF; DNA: TGTGCCAGCAGCTTTATCGCGTTACAGGGGAGAGGGAATAGGGGTGAAGCTTTCTTT
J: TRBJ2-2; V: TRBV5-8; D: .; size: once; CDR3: CASSLMFVGAGELFF; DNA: TGTGCCAGCAGCTTGATGTTCGTGGGTGCCGGGGAGCTGTTTTTT
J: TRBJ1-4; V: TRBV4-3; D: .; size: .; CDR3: CASSQDSGEWSNEKLFF; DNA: TGCGCCAGCAGCCAAGATAGCGGGGAGTGGTCTAATGAAAAACTGTTTTTT
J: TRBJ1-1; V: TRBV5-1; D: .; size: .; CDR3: CASSLEGVEAFF; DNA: TGCGCCAGCAGCTTGGAGGGAGTTGAAGCTTTCTTT
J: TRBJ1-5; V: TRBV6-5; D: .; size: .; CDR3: CASSRFPGGNQPQHF; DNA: TGTGCCAGCAGTCGATTTCCAGGGGGCAATCAGCCCCAGCATTTT
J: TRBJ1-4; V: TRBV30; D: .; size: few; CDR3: CAWSVGVNEKLFF; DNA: TGTGCCTGGAGTGTAGGAGTAAATGAAAAACTGTTTTTT
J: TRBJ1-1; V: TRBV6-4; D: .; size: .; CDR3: CASSKGENTEAFF; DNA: TGTGCCAGCAGTAAGGGCGAGAACACTGAAGCTTTCTTT
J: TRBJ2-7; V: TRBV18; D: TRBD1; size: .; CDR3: CASSPPDRSSYEQYF; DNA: TGTGCCAGCTCACCACCGGACAGGAGCTCCTACGAGCAGTACTTC
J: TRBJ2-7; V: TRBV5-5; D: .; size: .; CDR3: CASSLGWASMGADEQYF; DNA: TGTGCCAGCAGCTTGGGGTGGGCTTCCATGGGGGCGGACGAGCAGTACTTC
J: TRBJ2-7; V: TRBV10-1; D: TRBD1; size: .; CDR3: CASGGGQDYEQYF; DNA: TGCGCCAGCGGGGGTGGACAGGACTACGAGCAGTACTTC
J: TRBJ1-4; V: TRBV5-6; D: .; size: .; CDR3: CASSLVGRGEKLFF; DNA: TGTGCCAGCAGCTTGGTGGGTCGAGGTGAAAAACTGTTTTTT
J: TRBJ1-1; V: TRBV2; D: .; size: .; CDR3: CASSVWQNTEAFF; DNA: TGTGCCAGCAGTGTTTGGCAGAACACTGAAGCTTTCTTT
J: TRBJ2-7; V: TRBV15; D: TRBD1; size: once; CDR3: CATSRGSGGIYEQYF; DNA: TGTGCCACCAGCAGAGGGTCAGGGGGAATTTACGAGCAGTACTTC
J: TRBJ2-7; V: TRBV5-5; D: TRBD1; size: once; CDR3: CASSLTTGVEQYF; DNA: TGTGCCAGCAGCTTGACGACAGGGGTCGAGCAGTACTTC
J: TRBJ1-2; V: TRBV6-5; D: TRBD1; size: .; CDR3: CASNFQGAGVEGYTF; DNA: TGTGCCAGCAACTTCCAGGGGGCGGGGGTAGAGGGCTACACCTTC
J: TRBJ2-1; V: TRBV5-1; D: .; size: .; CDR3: CASSLDRQAFSYNEQFF; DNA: TGCGCCAGCAGCTTGGATAGACAGGCATTCTCCTACAATGAGCAGTTCTTC
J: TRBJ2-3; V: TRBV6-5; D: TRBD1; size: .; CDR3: CASSYRAGGTDTQYF; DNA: TGTGCCAGCAGTTACAGGGCAGGGGGAACAGATACGCAGTATTTT
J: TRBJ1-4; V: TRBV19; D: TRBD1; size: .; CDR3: CASDSGTAVEKLFF; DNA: TGTGCCAGTGACTCCGGGACAGCCGTTGAAAAACTGTTTTTT
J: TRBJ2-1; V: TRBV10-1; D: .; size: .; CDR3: CASSHRNSRNEQFF; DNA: TGCGCCAGCAGTCACCGAAACAGCCGGAATGAGCAGTTCTTC
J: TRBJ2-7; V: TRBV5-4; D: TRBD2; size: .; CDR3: CASSSPGTSGSYEQYF; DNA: TGTGCCAGCAGTTCCCCCGGGACTAGCGGGTCTTACGAGCAGTACTTC
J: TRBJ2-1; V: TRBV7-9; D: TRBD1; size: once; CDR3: CASSSSGQVNDEQFF; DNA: TGTGCCAGCAGCTCCTCGGGACAGGTCAATGATGAGCAGTTCTTC
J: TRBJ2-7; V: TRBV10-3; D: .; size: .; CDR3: CAISASSEGNEQYF; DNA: TGTGCCATCAGTGCCTCTTCCGAGGGCAACGAGCAGTACTTC
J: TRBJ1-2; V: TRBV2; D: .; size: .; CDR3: CASSDSSAFYGYTF; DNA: TGTGCCAGCAGTGATAGCAGCGCATTCTATGGCTACACCTTC
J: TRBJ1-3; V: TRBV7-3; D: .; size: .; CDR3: CASSASIGNTIYF; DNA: TGTGCCAGCAGCGCCTCGATTGGAAACACCATATATTTT
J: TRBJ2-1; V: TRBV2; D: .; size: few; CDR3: CASILLGRNEQFF; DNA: TGTGCCAGCATCCTGCTGGGAAGAAATGAGCAGTTCTTC
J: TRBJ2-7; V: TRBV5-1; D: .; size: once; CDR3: CASSSDGFYEQYF; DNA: TGCGCCAGCAGCTCCGACGGGTTCTACGAGCAGTACTTC
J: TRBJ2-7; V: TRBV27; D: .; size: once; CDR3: CASSQDPGEQYF; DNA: TGTGCCAGCAGCCAGGATCCGGGGGAGCAGTACTTC
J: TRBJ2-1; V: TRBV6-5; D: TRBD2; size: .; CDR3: CASRWTSVGEQFF; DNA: TGTGCCAGCAGATGGACTAGCGTCGGGGAGCAGTTCTTC